This is a list of T cell receptor beta chains from one sample in a study of beta chain features in type 1 diabetes. Measured with immunoSEQ multiplex PCR; TCRdb has only the in-frame clones, and not every one. This table holds under 550,000 clones, 10% to 12% found once. Specimen: naive CD4+ T cells from blood. Receptors originate from a woman aged 18-29 years in good health. The CDR3 runs from the conserved cysteine through the conserved F or W. D genes are given only for firm matches. Rows give clone size only sometimes, using once, few, many, or a class for an expanded clone.

clone_size: .; d_call: .; v_call: TRBV7-7; j_call: TRBJ2-3; cdr3_aa: CASSRGASTDTQYF
clone_size: few; d_call: .; v_call: TRBV27; j_call: TRBJ2-2; cdr3_aa: CASSLTIKTGELFF
clone_size: few; d_call: .; v_call: TRBV5-6; j_call: TRBJ2-1; cdr3_aa: CASSFLRSYNEQFF
clone_size: .; d_call: TRBD2; v_call: TRBV7-2; j_call: TRBJ2-2; cdr3_aa: CASSSIPGTSRELFF
clone_size: .; d_call: TRBD1; v_call: TRBV2; j_call: TRBJ1-1; cdr3_aa: CASSTQGAGTEAFF
clone_size: .; d_call: .; v_call: TRBV6-6; j_call: TRBJ1-5; cdr3_aa: CAISRYSNQPQHF
clone_size: .; d_call: .; v_call: TRBV10-3; j_call: TRBJ2-1; cdr3_aa: CAISEGQLYHSPFF
clone_size: .; d_call: .; v_call: TRBV4-1; j_call: TRBJ2-7; cdr3_aa: CASSQVEAGTYEQYF
clone_size: .; d_call: .; v_call: TRBV11-2; j_call: TRBJ2-5; cdr3_aa: CASSRRESGEETQYF
clone_size: .; d_call: TRBD2; v_call: TRBV29-1; j_call: TRBJ2-3; cdr3_aa: CSIAGVGATDTQYF
clone_size: few; d_call: .; v_call: TRBV4-2; j_call: TRBJ2-5; cdr3_aa: CASSQANQLKETQYF
clone_size: .; d_call: TRBD1; v_call: TRBV25-1; j_call: TRBJ2-3; cdr3_aa: CASSGGQGKSATDTQYF
clone_size: .; d_call: .; v_call: TRBV7-2; j_call: TRBJ2-3; cdr3_aa: CASSLARGFTDTQYF
clone_size: .; d_call: TRBD1; v_call: TRBV30; j_call: TRBJ1-4; cdr3_aa: CAWRQGAGEKLFF
clone_size: .; d_call: .; v_call: TRBV25-1; j_call: TRBJ2-5; cdr3_aa: CASSGRETQYF
clone_size: few; d_call: .; v_call: TRBV9; j_call: TRBJ2-1; cdr3_aa: CASSLSLGWGNEQFF
clone_size: .; d_call: TRBD1; v_call: TRBV11-2; j_call: TRBJ1-2; cdr3_aa: CASSLIRGGQLTSNYGYTF
clone_size: .; d_call: .; v_call: TRBV7-3; j_call: TRBJ1-5; cdr3_aa: CAGAGGQPQHF
clone_size: few; d_call: .; v_call: TRBV7-2; j_call: TRBJ2-3; cdr3_aa: CASSLGDSRDTQYF
clone_size: few; d_call: TRBD2; v_call: TRBV5-1; j_call: TRBJ2-5; cdr3_aa: CASSLTSGELETQYF
clone_size: .; d_call: TRBD2; v_call: TRBV9; j_call: TRBJ2-3; cdr3_aa: CASTTRGGTDTQYF
clone_size: few; d_call: .; v_call: TRBV4-3; j_call: TRBJ1-2; cdr3_aa: CASSQTVNYGYTF
clone_size: .; d_call: .; v_call: TRBV9; j_call: TRBJ2-5; cdr3_aa: CASSVGLTGGRETQYF
clone_size: .; d_call: .; v_call: TRBV30; j_call: TRBJ2-5; cdr3_aa: CAWTRQGLETQYF
clone_size: .; d_call: TRBD1; v_call: TRBV5-1; j_call: TRBJ1-3; cdr3_aa: CASSAGTEGNTIYF
clone_size: few; d_call: TRBD2; v_call: TRBV19; j_call: TRBJ2-1; cdr3_aa: CASSTSSGRMYNEQFF
clone_size: few; d_call: TRBD2; v_call: TRBV7-2; j_call: TRBJ2-3; cdr3_aa: CASSPELAGANTQYF
clone_size: .; d_call: .; v_call: TRBV7-8; j_call: TRBJ1-2; cdr3_aa: CASGDRGYGYTF
clone_size: .; d_call: .; v_call: TRBV5-4; j_call: TRBJ2-7; cdr3_aa: CASSLVEHYEQYF
clone_size: few; d_call: TRBD1; v_call: TRBV7-8; j_call: TRBJ2-1; cdr3_aa: CASRAGTGALNEQFF
clone_size: few; d_call: TRBD1; v_call: TRBV19; j_call: TRBJ2-3; cdr3_aa: CASSRPLSGTVTDTQYF
clone_size: few; d_call: TRBD1; v_call: TRBV28; j_call: TRBJ1-4; cdr3_aa: CASSSSGGKLFF
clone_size: many; d_call: TRBD2; v_call: TRBV25-1; j_call: TRBJ2-7; cdr3_aa: CASSGTLAGRRIF
clone_size: few; d_call: .; v_call: TRBV7-2; j_call: TRBJ2-5; cdr3_aa: CASSLRRETQYF
clone_size: .; d_call: .; v_call: TRBV6-5; j_call: TRBJ1-2; cdr3_aa: CASSFGSMDGYTF
clone_size: .; d_call: .; v_call: TRBV14; j_call: TRBJ2-7; cdr3_aa: CASSQFVQYEQYF
clone_size: .; d_call: .; v_call: TRBV10-3; j_call: TRBJ2-1; cdr3_aa: CAIRRDKTYNEQFF
clone_size: few; d_call: .; v_call: TRBV7-9; j_call: TRBJ1-1; cdr3_aa: CASSSREHLRAFF
clone_size: .; d_call: .; v_call: TRBV7-2; j_call: TRBJ2-3; cdr3_aa: CASSLVGGSADTQYF
clone_size: few; d_call: .; v_call: TRBV4-1; j_call: TRBJ2-4; cdr3_aa: CASSQGTARGLAKNIQYF
clone_size: .; d_call: .; v_call: TRBV18; j_call: TRBJ2-5; cdr3_aa: CASSGGLQETQYF
clone_size: once; d_call: .; v_call: TRBV2; j_call: TRBJ1-2; cdr3_aa: CASRGVRRFFGYTF
clone_size: few; d_call: .; v_call: TRBV20-1; j_call: TRBJ2-1; cdr3_aa: CSASPLNEQFF
clone_size: few; d_call: TRBD1; v_call: TRBV7-2; j_call: TRBJ1-1; cdr3_aa: CASSLVGTGVTEAFF
clone_size: .; d_call: TRBD1; v_call: TRBV4-2; j_call: TRBJ2-1; cdr3_aa: CASSQTDRVNEQFF
clone_size: few; d_call: TRBD2; v_call: TRBV7-2; j_call: TRBJ2-2; cdr3_aa: CASSPGLGLGELFF
clone_size: .; d_call: TRBD2; v_call: TRBV7-7; j_call: TRBJ2-1; cdr3_aa: CASSPTSGGGLYNEQFF
clone_size: few; d_call: TRBD1; v_call: TRBV9; j_call: TRBJ2-5; cdr3_aa: CASSGWGQGETQYF
clone_size: .; d_call: .; v_call: TRBV25-1; j_call: TRBJ2-1; cdr3_aa: CASSDSGGSKHNEQFF
clone_size: .; d_call: TRBD2; v_call: TRBV29-1; j_call: TRBJ2-1; cdr3_aa: CSGSTTSGRAHRNEQFF
clone_size: .; d_call: .; v_call: TRBV5-1; j_call: TRBJ2-1; cdr3_aa: CASSSTAGAYNEQFF
clone_size: .; d_call: TRBD2; v_call: TRBV18; j_call: TRBJ2-5; cdr3_aa: CASSKTSSGETQYF
clone_size: few; d_call: .; v_call: TRBV5-1; j_call: TRBJ2-5; cdr3_aa: CASTKQETQYF
clone_size: few; d_call: .; v_call: TRBV7-2; j_call: TRBJ2-3; cdr3_aa: CASRQRPGADTQYF
clone_size: few; d_call: .; v_call: TRBV19; j_call: TRBJ2-1; cdr3_aa: CASSIWQSDEQFF